This T cell receptor beta chain was found in a study of shared clonotypes between healthy human individuals. The germline V and J ends were trimmed by 4 bases and 2 bases, with 10 bases remaining between them. This CDR3 region has 14 residues. CDR1 is SGHNT, CDR2 YENEEA, per germline. Only in-frame clones appear in the TCRdb table, and some are missing; sequencing was by immunoSEQ multiplex PCR. The sample lists about 1,500,000 clones; roughly 96% were seen once. The clonotype originates from a man aged 25-40 years in good health. The sample taken for sequencing was naive CD4+ T cells sorted from blood. Regarding subset: CD45RA+ positively selected. The chain joins TRBV11-3 to TRBJ2-3; D gene unclear. The DNA for the CDR3 is TGTGCCAGCAGCTCAGGTGGAGACACAGATACGCAGTATTTT. It translates to CASSSGGDTDTQYF.